This T cell receptor beta chain was documented in a study of T cell repertoires in cytomegalovirus infection. V lost 6 bases, J lost 9 bases, and 14 bases stayed unmatched. This CDR3 is built from 14 residues. MiXCR, run by TCRdb on the reads, gives a single entry per CDR3 protein. The repertoire includes 680,000 or so distinct CDR3 sequences, about 33% of them detected once, and 18% sits in the top ten. Comment on this clonotype: The antigen remains undetermined.

The specimen comprised cultured PBMCs, sampled from culture after CMV antigen stimulation. This receptor was taken from a human donor in good health (CMV status not recorded). Some clones in this sample may be carry-over from other donors' samples. This chain uses TRBV12-3 or TRBV12-4 with TRBJ2-7; 7 bases align to TRBD1. CDR3 sequence reads: CASSPGGVRVRQYF. The CDR3 DNA sequence: TGTGCCAGCAGCCCAGGGGGAGTGCGTGTTCGGCAGTACTTC.